These 24 T cell receptor beta chains came from one sample sequenced in a study of OX40 agonist ivuxolimab in advanced cancers. TCRdb's copy holds only in-frame clones and misses some; the assay was immunoSEQ multiplex PCR. The data contain roughly 50,000 clones, 77% of them singletons. The sample was CD4+ or CD8+ T cells sorted from blood, taken in a trial of the OX40 agonist ivuxolimab. The origin of the receptors is an adult with an advanced solid tumor such as melanoma, head and neck, liver or kidney cancer.

The chain employs TRBV19 and TRBJ1-5; D remains ambiguous. Trimming left V 7 bases short and J 4 bases short, with 17 bases between. There are 15 residues in the CDR3. The V gene's germline CDR1 is LNHDA and CDR2 SQIVND (reference sequence). CDR3 protein: CASTPPGELNQPQHF. The CDR3 bases are TGTGCCAGTACCCCCCCTGGGGAGTTAAATCAGCCCCAGCATTTT.

The genes are TRBV7-2 and TRBJ2-7; 16 positions match TRBD2. Germline CDR1 is SGHTA and CDR2 is FQGNSA. The CDR3 has 17 amino acids. With V trimmed by 5 bases and J by 1 base, 5 bases remained unmatched. CDR3 DNA sequence: TGTGCCAGCAGCCCCCCGGGACTAGCGGGAGGGTCCTACGAGCAGTACTTC. Its translation: CASSPPGLAGGSYEQYF.

The rearrangement links TRBV7-8 to TRBJ2-1; D is perhaps TRBD1 (6 bases). CDR3 length: 15 residues. Germline V gene sequence: CDR1 SGHVS, CDR2 FQNEAQ. Deletions cut 2 bases from V and 9 bases from J, with 17 bases between. The CDR3, as DNA: TGTGCCAGCAGCTTAAGGTCGGGGCTAGGGGGTGAGCAGTTCTTC. This translates into CASSLRSGLGGEQFF.

The chain carries TRBV5-4 and TRBJ1-1, with a possible D match to TRBD1 (5 bases). This CDR3 is 14 amino acids long. CDR1 SGHNT and CDR2 YYREEE come from the germline V gene (reference sequence). V gave up 4 bases and J gave up 5 bases, with 15 bases separating them. CDR3 region: CASSREQGWTEAFF. The DNA of the CDR3 is TGTGCCAGCAGCCGGGAGCAGGGCTGGACTGAAGCTTTCTTT.

This clone was seen more than once but under ten times. The chain employs TRBV7-8 and TRBJ2-5; TRBD2 agrees at 9 bases. After removal of 1 base from V and 4 bases from J, the junction contained 4 bases not matched to a gene. The CDR3 is 15 amino acids. CDR1 is SGHVS and CDR2 is FQNEAQ in the germline V gene. CDR3 protein: CASSLVAGGGETQYF. The CDR3 region has the DNA TGTGCCAGCAGCTTAGTGGCGGGGGGGGGAGAGACCCAGTACTTC.

This clone was seen a handful of times. This chain connects TRBV12-5 to TRBJ2-7; D remains unclear. The germline V gene encodes CDR1 LGHNT and CDR2 FRNRAP. The V end lost 3 bases, the J end lost 0 bases, and 6 bases lay between the germline ends. The CDR3 loop spans 13 amino acids. CDR3 sequence: CASGFHSSYEQYF. The CDR3 DNA reads TGTGCTAGTGGTTTTCACAGCTCCTACGAGCAGTACTTC.

This chain joins TRBV30 and TRBJ1-2; the match to TRBD1 covers 8 bases. J gave up 7 bases and V 3 bases, and 7 bases lay outside the gene matches. The germline V gene encodes CDR1 GTSNPN and CDR2 SVGIG (reference sequence). The CDR3 extends over 13 amino acids. CDR3 loop: CAWSLQGAGGYTF. Written as DNA, the CDR3 is TGTGCCTGGAGCTTGCAGGGGGCGGGTGGCTACACCTTC.

The chain couples TRBV19 to TRBJ2-1; possibly TRBD1 for D (6 bases). The V and J ends lost 6 bases and 6 bases respectively, with 21 bases between them. The CDR3 consists of 16 residues. The germline gives CDR1 LNHDA, CDR2 SQIVND (reference sequence). The CDR3 reads CASSQRRTVGGNEQFF. CDR3 in DNA: TGTGCCAGTAGCCAACGGCGGACTGTAGGGGGCAATGAGCAGTTCTTC.

The chain uses TRBV15 and TRBJ2-1; D may be TRBD2 (6 bases). This CDR3 has 16 amino acids. Per the germline V gene, CDR1 is LNHNV and CDR2 is YYDKDF (reference sequence). Trimming removed 0 bases from V and 0 bases from J, with 9 bases in between. The CDR3 DNA sequence: TGTGCCACCAGCAGAGAGCGGGATACCTCCTACAATGAGCAGTTCTTC. Protein sequence: CATSRERDTSYNEQFF.

The chain joins TRBV15 to TRBJ2-5, with 7 bases that match TRBD1. The V gene end was trimmed by 6 bases and the J gene end by 1 base; junction bases not matched to a gene: 11. The germline V gene has CDR1 LNHNV and CDR2 YYDKDF (reference sequence). The CDR3 is 16 amino acids. The CDR3 here is CATSSSLGTAQETQYF. In DNA, the CDR3 is TGTGCCACCAGTTCGTCCCTAGGGACAGCCCAAGAGACCCAGTACTTC.

The chain is built from TRBV19 and TRBJ1-3; D not certain. Trimming pared 3 bases from V and 4 bases from J, leaving 4 bases between. Germline V gives CDR1 LNHDA, CDR2 SQIVND (reference sequence). The CDR3 covers 12 residues. The DNA of the CDR3 is TGTGCCAGTAGTATGAAGGGAAACACCATATATTTT. Protein product: CASSMKGNTIYF.

This sequence joins TRBV9 and TRBJ1-6; D gene ambiguous. This CDR3 comprises 13 residues. The germline CDR1 and CDR2 sequences are SGDLS and YYNGEE. Deletions cut 0 bases from V and 10 bases from J, with 8 bases between. Here the CDR3 reads CASSVGVESPLHF. In DNA form, the CDR3 reads TGTGCCAGCAGCGTAGGGGTAGAATCACCCCTCCACTTT.

In this sample, this clone turned up once. J is TRBJ2-1 and V is TRBV5-1, with 8 bases that match TRBD2. V lost 4 bases, J lost 4 bases, and 16 bases stayed unmatched. Germline assignment: CDR1 SGHRS and CDR2 YFSETQ. CDR3 length: 18 amino acids. In nucleotides, the CDR3 is TGCGCCAGCAGCCCCGGGTCGGGGGGGCGATTGGGGTACAATGAGCAGTTCTTC. Translated, it gives CASSPGSGGRLGYNEQFF.

The chain combines TRBV5-1 with TRBJ2-2; 7 nucleotides line up with TRBD1. This CDR3 is built from 13 residues. Per the germline V gene, CDR1 is SGHRS and CDR2 is YFSETQ. V lost 0 bases, J lost 11 bases, and 4 bases stayed unmatched. The DNA for the CDR3 is TGCGCCAGCAGCTTGGCCCGGACAGGCGAGCTGTTTTTT. It encodes CASSLARTGELFF. The whole variable domain, filled in from reference TRBV5-1 and TRBJ2-2, reads KAGVTQTPRYLIKTRGQQVTLSCSPISGHRSVSWYQQTPGQGLQFLFEYFSETQRNKGNFPGRFSGRQFSNSRSEMNVSTLELGDSALYLCASSLARTGELFFGEGSRLTVL.

The chain couples TRBV5-4 to TRBJ2-3; TRBD1 matches 9 bases. The CDR3 length is 15 residues. Trimming cost V 4 bases and J 3 bases; bases outside gene matches: 6. Germline V gene data show CDR1 as SGHNT and CDR2 as YYREEE (reference sequence). The CDR3 region has the DNA TGTGCCAGCAGCAAGGGACAGGGTCGGACAGATACGCAGTATTTT. The encoded protein is CASSKGQGRTDTQYF.

This clone was seen a few times. This rearrangement joins TRBV12-5 to TRBJ1-6; D remains unclear. The ends were cut back, 3 bases at V and 11 bases at J, with 5 bases in the middle. The germline CDR1 and CDR2 sequences are LGHNT and FRNRAP. The CDR3 loop spans 11 amino acids. This CDR3 reads CASGFGTPLHF. The DNA for the CDR3 is TGTGCTAGTGGTTTCGGGACACCCCTCCACTTT. Filled out from reference TRBV12-5 and TRBJ1-6, the complete variable domain reads DARVTQTPRHKVTEMGQEVTMRCQPILGHNTVFWYRQTMMQGLELLAYFRNRAPLDDSGMPKDRFSAEMPDATLATLKIQPSEPRDSAVYFCASGFGTPLHFGNGTRLTVT.

This clone appeared once. The chain employs TRBV10-1 and TRBJ2-1; maybe TRBD2 (6 bases). Germline-derived CDR1 and CDR2 are WNHNN and SYGVQD (reference sequence). The V end was cut by 2 bases, the J end by 1 base, with 12 bases between. The length of the CDR3 is 16 residues. CDR3 DNA: TGCGCCAGCAGTGAGGCCAATGGGGGGTCCTACAATGAGCAGTTCTTC. Its protein product is CASSEANGGSYNEQFF.

The rearrangement links TRBV18 to TRBJ1-2, with D possibly matching TRBD1 (5 bases). Trimming took 0 bases from V and 0 from J, leaving 17 bases between them. The CDR3 length is 18 residues. Germline V lookup: CDR1 KGHSH, CDR2 LQKENI. The CDR3 loop is CASSPPQGKSLANYGYTF. CDR3 bases: TGTGCCAGCTCACCACCGCAGGGCAAGTCCCTAGCTAACTATGGCTACACCTTC.

This rearrangement joins TRBV19 to TRBJ2-5; D assignment may be TRBD1 or TRBD2 (5 bases each). This CDR3 has 14 amino acids. V was clipped by 3 bases and J by 1 base, with 9 bases between them. CDR1 and CDR2 (germline): LNHDA, SQIVND (reference sequence). CDR3 sequence (DNA): TGTGCCAGTAGTATGGGGGTGTTCCAAGAGACCCAGTACTTC. It is translated as CASSMGVFQETQYF.

This clone appeared once. V is TRBV7-2 and J is TRBJ1-1, with D possibly TRBD1 on 6 matching bases. V lost 5 bases and J lost 12, with 13 bases in between. This CDR3 is built from 11 residues. From germline, CDR1 is SGHTA and CDR2 FQGNSA. CDR3 loop: CASSPRQGTFF. The CDR3 DNA reads TGTGCCAGCAGCCCTCGGCAGGGGACTTTCTTT. The full variable domain, rest sourced from reference TRBV7-2 and TRBJ1-1, is GAGVSQSPSNKVTEKGKDVELRCDPISGHTALYWYRQSLGQGLEFLIYFQGNSAPDKSGLPSDRFSAERTGGSVSTLTIQRTQQEDSAVYLCASSPRQGTFFGQGTRLTVV.

The V call is TRBV2, the J call TRBJ2-5; TRBD1 or TRBD2 may be the D gene (7 bases each). V dropped 10 bases and J dropped 5 bases, with 14 bases sitting between them. The length of the CDR3 is 12 residues. Germline V gene lookup returns CDR1 SNHLY and CDR2 FYNNEI. This CDR3 reads CATTQGGETQYF. The CDR3 DNA follows: TGTGCCACCACCCAGGGGGGGGAGACCCAGTACTTC.

This rearrangement joins TRBV5-1 to TRBJ2-3; TRBD2 agrees at 7 bases. V lost 2 bases and J lost 2; bases outside the gene matches: 5. The CDR3 runs to 15 residues. Germline loops: CDR1 SGHRS, CDR2 YFSETQ. The CDR3 region is CASSFRDYHTDTQYF. CDR3 nucleotide sequence: TGCGCCAGCAGCTTCCGGGACTATCACACAGATACGCAGTATTTT. Together with reference TRBV5-1 and TRBJ2-3, the CDR3 gives the full variable domain: KAGVTQTPRYLIKTRGQQVTLSCSPISGHRSVSWYQQTPGQGLQFLFEYFSETQRNKGNFPGRFSGRQFSNSRSEMNVSTLELGDSALYLCASSFRDYHTDTQYFGPGTRLTVL.

The chain recombines TRBV7-9 with TRBJ2-3; 8 positions match TRBD2. CDR3 length equals 15 residues. Germline CDR1 reads SEHNR; CDR2 reads FQNEAQ (reference sequence). V lost 2 bases and J lost 6; bases outside the gene matches: 7. CDR3 sequence reads: CASSLQSGTRDTQYF. As DNA, the CDR3 is TGTGCCAGCAGCTTACAGTCGGGGACTAGGGATACGCAGTATTTT.

The chain is built from TRBV7-2 and TRBJ2-3; D is unclear. CDR3 length equals 13 residues. Germline assignment: CDR1 SGHTA and CDR2 FQGNSA. Trimming left V 3 bases short and J 4 bases short, with 8 bases between. The CDR3 DNA reads TGTGCCAGCAGCTTTCGACTGGCAGATACGCAGTATTTT. Its protein is CASSFRLADTQYF.